Each of the 21 T cell receptor beta chains below was sequenced from the same sample in a study of CD8+ T cells in alopecia areata. Sequencing templates came from extracted RNA that was reverse transcribed into cDNA. The protocol was immunoSEQ multiplex PCR, while the TCRdb copy is restricted to in-frame clones and leaves out a portion. The repertoire includes about 150,000 clones, around 86% of them detected once, and roughly 16% sits in the top ten. The material sequenced was CD8+ T cells sorted from blood, taken at week 0. Source of these receptors: a human donor with alopecia areata.

The V call is TRBV5-1, the J call TRBJ2-7, with no clear D. CDR1 SGHRS and CDR2 YFSETQ come from the germline V gene. The CDR3 extends over 11 amino acids. V shed 5 bases and J shed 6 bases, with 9 bases lying between them. CDR3 region: CASRYASEQYF. CDR3 coding DNA: TGCGCCAGCAGGTATGCGAGCGAGCAGTACTTC.

The gene calls are TRBV6-5 and TRBJ2-7; D is unresolved. This CDR3 is 16 amino acids long. V lost 2 bases and J lost 8, with 22 bases in between. Germline lookup yields CDR1 MNHEY and CDR2 SVGAGI. The CDR3 sequence: CASSYPEKDGSLQQYF. In DNA, the CDR3 is TGTGCCAGCAGTTACCCCGAAAAGGACGGCAGTCTGCAGCAGTACTTC.

The chain employs TRBV2 and TRBJ1-5, with D possibly being TRBD1 (5 bases). The germline V gene encodes CDR1 SNHLY and CDR2 FYNNEI. V was shortened by 5 bases and J by 5 bases, with 10 bases between the two germline ends. The CDR3 has 13 residues. Here the CDR3 reads CASSRPGDQPQHF. The CDR3, as DNA: TGTGCCAGCAGTCGTCCGGGGGATCAGCCCCAGCATTTT.

The genes are TRBV27 and TRBJ2-1, with no clear D. CDR1 is MNHEY, CDR2 SMNVEV, per germline (reference sequence). CDR3 length equals 11 residues. Trimming left V 5 bases short and J 12 bases short, with 11 bases between. CDR3 amino acids: CASSTTRRQFF. The CDR3 coding sequence is TGTGCCAGCAGTACTACACGACGGCAGTTCTTC.

The V and J genes are TRBV2 and TRBJ2-1; D unclear. This CDR3 spans 16 amino acids. The V gene's germline CDR1 is SNHLY and CDR2 FYNNEI. Trimming pared 6 bases from V and 5 bases from J, leaving 20 bases between. CDR3 loop: CASSALVSHEDNEQFF. As DNA, the CDR3 is TGTGCCAGCAGCGCGCTAGTTTCACATGAAGACAATGAGCAGTTCTTC. The variable domain in full, with the rest retrieved from reference TRBV2 and TRBJ2-1, is EPEVTQTPSHQVTQMGQEVILRCVPISNHLYFYWYRQILGQKVEFLVSFYNNEISEKSEIFDDQFSVERPDGSNFTLKIRSTKLEDSAMYFCASSALVSHEDNEQFFGPGTRLTVL.

This sequence joins TRBV7-9 and TRBJ2-7; D uncertain. The V gene's germline CDR1 is SEHNR and CDR2 FQNEAQ (reference sequence). The CDR3 has 14 residues. Trimming took 2 bases from V and 3 from J, leaving 11 bases between them. The CDR3 sequence: CASSLRPGNYEQYF. The CDR3 bases are TGTGCCAGCAGCTTAAGGCCAGGTAACTACGAGCAGTACTTC.

The chain employs TRBV30 and TRBJ2-1; D is unclear. This CDR3 is built from 15 residues. V was pared by 0 bases and J by 5 bases, with 14 bases between. CDR1 and CDR2 (germline): GTSNPN, SVGIG (reference sequence). The CDR3 nucleotides read TGTGCCTGGAGTGTACTCCCCAAGAAGGACAATGAGCAGTTCTTC. Protein: CAWSVLPKKDNEQFF.

Only a few counts were recorded for this clone. This rearrangement joins TRBV15 to TRBJ2-7, with a tentative D call TRBD2 (6 bases). With 3 bases removed from V and 1 base from J, the gap between germline ends came to 10 bases. The CDR3 has 14 residues. CDR1 LNHNV and CDR2 YYDKDF come from the germline V gene (reference sequence). CDR3 region: CATSREGVSYEQYF. CDR3 sequence (DNA): TGTGCCACCAGCAGGGAGGGTGTGTCCTACGAGCAGTACTTC.

The chain uses TRBV6-5 and TRBJ2-3; no definite D call. Germline V gene lookup returns CDR1 MNHEY and CDR2 SVGAGI. V lost 7 bases and J 2 bases, leaving 10 bases between the germline ends. The CDR3 totals 13 residues. CDR3 DNA: TGTGCCAGCACAACTCGCCTCACAGATACGCAGTATTTT. It specifies CASTTRLTDTQYF.

The J gene is TRBJ1-1, the V gene TRBV5-1; D not certain. Germline CDR1 and CDR2: SGHRS and YFSETQ. This CDR3 has 10 residues. The ends were cut back, 6 bases at V and 6 bases at J, with 6 bases in the middle. The CDR3 nucleotides read TGCGCCAGCAACGGGCCTGAAGCTTTCTTT. Its protein product is CASNGPEAFF.

The chain joins TRBV11-1 to TRBJ2-7; D is possibly TRBD2 (6 bases). V shed 1 base and J shed 4 bases, with 14 bases lying between them. Germline CDR1 reads SGHAT; CDR2 reads FQDESV (reference sequence). CDR3 length equals 15 residues. This CDR3 reads CASSLEVGAGYEQYF. As DNA, the CDR3 is TGTGCCAGCAGCTTAGAAGTGGGAGCGGGTTACGAGCAGTACTTC.

The chain has TRBV7-3 and TRBJ1-2; 12 nucleotides align to TRBD1. Germline trimming cut 4 bases from V and 0 bases from J; bases unmatched to any gene: 12. From germline, CDR1 is SGHTA and CDR2 FQGTGA. This CDR3 is 19 amino acids long. The CDR3 DNA sequence: TGTGCCAGCAGCTCAGGGACAGGGGGCGCAGACGCCTCTAACTATGGCTACACCTTC. Amino acids: CASSSGTGGADASNYGYTF. The whole variable domain, remainder taken from reference TRBV7-3 and TRBJ1-2, is GAGVSQTPSNKVTEKGKYVELRCDPISGHTALYWYRQSLGQGPEFLIYFQGTGAADDSGLPNDRFFAVRPEGSVSTLKIQRTERGDSAVYLCASSSGTGGADASNYGYTFGSGTRLTVV.

The chain is built from TRBV7-9 and TRBJ2-1; a weak D match, TRBD2 (6 bases). The CDR3 spans 15 residues. Germline lookup yields CDR1 SEHNR and CDR2 FQNEAQ (reference sequence). Trimming removed 5 bases from V and 0 bases from J, with 11 bases in between. The CDR3 is CASSPYGGSYNEQFF. CDR3 DNA: TGTGCCAGCAGCCCATACGGGGGCTCCTACAATGAGCAGTTCTTC.

The chain has TRBV5-1 and TRBJ2-3; TRBD1 is a possible D gene (6 bases). The germline CDR1 and CDR2 sequences are SGHRS and YFSETQ. The ends were cut back, 3 bases at V and 0 bases at J, with 14 bases in the middle. The CDR3 has 16 residues. The CDR3 sequence: CASSWRQVPSTDTQYF. CDR3 nucleotides: TGCGCCAGCAGCTGGAGACAGGTTCCTAGCACAGATACGCAGTATTTT.

The chain is built from TRBV30 and TRBJ2-2; 7 bases align to TRBD2. Germline CDR1 and CDR2: GTSNPN and SVGIG (reference sequence). J was trimmed by 8 bases and V by 7 bases; bases with no gene match: 16. This CDR3 is 15 amino acids long. CDR3 bases: TGTGCCTCGACCGGACTAGGGACGTCAGGGGGGGAGCTGTTTTTT. Its protein product is CASTGLGTSGGELFF.

The chain has TRBV29-1 and TRBJ2-7; 7 bases fit TRBD1. The CDR3 sequence is 11 residues long. The V segment lost 4 bases and the J segment 6 bases; nucleotides outside the gene matches: 3. Germline V gene lookup returns CDR1 SQVTM and CDR2 ANQGSEA. This CDR3 reads CSVAQGSEQYF. The CDR3 DNA is TGCAGCGTTGCACAGGGGTCCGAGCAGTACTTC.

The chain links TRBV5-1 to TRBJ1-1, with 8 nucleotides matching TRBD1. The CDR3 has 16 amino acids. From germline, CDR1 is SGHRS and CDR2 YFSETQ. The junction had 6 bases not matched to a gene; V was cut back by 0 bases and J by 2 bases. This chain's CDR3 is CASSLGQGSFNTEAFF. The CDR3 DNA reads TGCGCCAGCAGCTTGGGACAGGGGTCTTTCAACACTGAAGCTTTCTTT.

The V call is TRBV27, the J call TRBJ2-1, with D tentatively TRBD1 (6 bases). This CDR3 is 15 amino acids long. CDR1 and CDR2 (germline): MNHEY, SMNVEV (reference sequence). V lost 4 bases, J lost 8 bases, and 18 bases lay in between. CDR3 loop: CASSSTGQIGDEQFF. CDR3 bases: TGTGCCAGCAGTTCAACAGGGCAGATAGGGGATGAGCAGTTCTTC.

The rearrangement links TRBV5-1 to TRBJ1-1; 10 bases line up with TRBD1. The trim removed 4 bases at V and 3 bases at J, leaving 9 bases unmatched. The CDR3 has 16 amino acids. Germline lookup yields CDR1 SGHRS and CDR2 YFSETQ. The CDR3 sequence: CASSTGQGVKDTEAFF. Here the CDR3 DNA reads TGCGCCAGCAGCACCGGACAGGGGGTAAAAGACACTGAAGCTTTCTTT.

This clone showed up just a few times. V usage is TRBV7-6 and J usage is TRBJ2-1; D remains unclear. Germline CDR1 SGHVS, CDR2 FNYEAQ. This CDR3 contains 15 residues. V lost 0 bases, J lost 0 bases, and 6 bases lay in between. The chain's CDR3 is CASSLALSSYNEQFF. CDR3 coding DNA: TGTGCCAGCAGCTTAGCTTTGAGCTCCTACAATGAGCAGTTCTTC.

This chain links TRBV19 with TRBJ2-1; 9 bases are a match to TRBD2. CDR3 length: 14 amino acids. CDR1 LNHDA and CDR2 SQIVND come from the germline V gene (reference sequence). V lost 10 bases and J lost 5; bases outside the gene matches: 9. The CDR3 sequence: CATKRGEDHNEQFF. The DNA for the CDR3 is TGTGCCACCAAGCGGGGGGAGGATCACAATGAGCAGTTCTTC.